Listed below are T cell receptor beta chains from one sample, sequenced in a study of blood T cell repertoires in COVID-19. Assay used: immunoSEQ multiplex PCR; TCRdb lists only in-frame clones, some missing. The sample shows over 200,000 clones, around 87% of them seen only once. Sequenced: peripheral blood. The receptor set was obtained from a woman aged 50 to 60 with acute or convalescent COVID-19. CDR3s include the opening cysteine and the closing phenylalanine or tryptophan. A D gene is named only where the DNA matches it firmly. The size field is filled for only some rows; it gives once, few, many or a size class.

v_gene	d_gene	j_gene	abundance	CDR3aa
TRBV5-1	TRBD1	TRBJ2-1	few	CASSSDRGAYNEQFF
TRBV2	NA	TRBJ1-1	NA	CASKRTNTEAFF
TRBV19	NA	TRBJ1-4	NA	CASKESGGTNEKLFF
TRBV2	TRBD1	TRBJ2-7	NA	CASSEAPQGKQYF
TRBV28	NA	TRBJ2-1	NA	CASSRRRWGSSSKYNEQFF
TRBV18	NA	TRBJ1-4	NA	CASSPPWGVSTNEKLFF
TRBV4-1	NA	TRBJ2-7	NA	CASSQGGRSFSYEQYF
TRBV4-1	TRBD1	TRBJ1-3	NA	CASSRGQGPQASGNTIYF
TRBV19	NA	TRBJ1-1	NA	CASSMMGSLNTEAFF
TRBV28	TRBD1	TRBJ1-5	NA	CASSFPLPGQGLYSNQPQHF
TRBV5-1	TRBD1	TRBJ2-6	NA	CASSFTGVISGANVLTF
TRBV18	TRBD1	TRBJ1-1	NA	CASSPPNRGQTEAFF
TRBV30	NA	TRBJ2-3	NA	CACIQKFRTDTQYF
TRBV24-1	NA	TRBJ2-1	NA	CATSDLGAHSYNEQFF
TRBV6-5	TRBD1	TRBJ1-1	NA	CASSYAGTGSYTEAFF